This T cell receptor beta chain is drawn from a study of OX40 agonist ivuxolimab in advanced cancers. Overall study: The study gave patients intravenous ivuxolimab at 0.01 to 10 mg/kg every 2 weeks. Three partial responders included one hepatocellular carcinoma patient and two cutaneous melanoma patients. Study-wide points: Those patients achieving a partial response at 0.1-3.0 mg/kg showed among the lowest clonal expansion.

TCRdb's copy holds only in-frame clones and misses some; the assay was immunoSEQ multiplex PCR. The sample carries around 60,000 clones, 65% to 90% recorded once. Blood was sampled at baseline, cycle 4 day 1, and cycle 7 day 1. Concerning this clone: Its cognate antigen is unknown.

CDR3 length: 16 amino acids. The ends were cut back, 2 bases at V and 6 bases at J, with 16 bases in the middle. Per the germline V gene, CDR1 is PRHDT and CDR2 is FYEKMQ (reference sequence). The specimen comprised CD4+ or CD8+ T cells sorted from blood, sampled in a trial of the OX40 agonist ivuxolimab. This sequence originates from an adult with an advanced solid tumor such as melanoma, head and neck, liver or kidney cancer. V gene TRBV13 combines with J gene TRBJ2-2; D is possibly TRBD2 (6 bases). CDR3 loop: CASSLLPRGSAGELFF. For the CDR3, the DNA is TGTGCCAGCAGCTTATTGCCCCGGGGGTCGGCCGGGGAGCTGTTTTTT.